The 3 T cell receptor beta chains below come from one sample, sequenced in a study of beta chain features in type 1 diabetes. Sequencing targeted expressed TCRB transcripts, as all isolated RNA had been reverse transcribed. Here immunoSEQ multiplex PCR was the method, and the copy in TCRdb shows in-frame clones only, minus some. This table holds hundreds of thousands of clones, roughly 12% found once. The source material was naive CD4+ T cells from blood. The receptors come from a young man in good health.

This rearrangement joins TRBV4-3 to TRBJ2-3, with 8 positions matching TRBD2. V gave up 1 base and J gave up 8 bases; unmatched junction bases: 14. Germline V gene data show CDR1 as LGHNA and CDR2 as YSLEER. This CDR3 comprises 17 residues. Here the CDR3 reads CASSQAPLAGTKGTQYF. DNA of the CDR3: TGCGCCAGCAGCCAAGCCCCTTTAGCGGGGACGAAGGGTACGCAGTATTTT.

In this sample, this clone turned up a few times. CDR3 sequence reads: CAWSPQSRGARGYTF. CDR3 in DNA: TGTGCCTGGAGTCCTCAAAGTCGGGGGGCTCGTGGCTACACCTTC. The chain recombines TRBV30 with TRBJ1-2, with a possible D match to TRBD1 (6 bases). This CDR3 spans 15 amino acids. CDR1 and CDR2 from the germline V gene are GTSNPN and SVGIG (reference sequence). Trimming shortened V by 2 bases and J by 7 bases, and 20 bases separated the two germline ends.

In its sample, this clone was seen a few times. This chain connects TRBV19 to TRBJ2-7; 7 nucleotides match TRBD1. This CDR3 region has 15 residues. Germline CDR1 LNHDA, CDR2 SQIVND (reference sequence). With V trimmed by 6 bases and J by 3 bases, 11 bases remained unmatched. CDR3 bases: TGTGCCAGTAGGGGCCTTGACAGGGAAGTCTACGAGCAGTACTTC. As protein: CASRGLDREVYEQYF.